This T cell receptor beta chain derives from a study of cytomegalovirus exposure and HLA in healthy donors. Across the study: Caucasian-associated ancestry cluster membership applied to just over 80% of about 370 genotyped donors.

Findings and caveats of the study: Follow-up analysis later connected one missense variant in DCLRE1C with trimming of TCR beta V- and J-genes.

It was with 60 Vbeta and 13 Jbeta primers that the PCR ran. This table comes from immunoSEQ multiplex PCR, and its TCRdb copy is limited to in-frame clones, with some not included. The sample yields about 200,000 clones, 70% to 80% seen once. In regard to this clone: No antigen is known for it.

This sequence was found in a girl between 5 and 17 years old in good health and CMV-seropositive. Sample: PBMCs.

The CDR3 is CASSQVGAGNTIYF. The CDR3 region has the DNA TGTGCCAGCAGTCAGGTCGGGGCTGGAAACACCATATATTTT. V usage is TRBV6-5 and J usage is TRBJ1-3, with D uncertain. There are 14 residues in the CDR3. With 5 bases removed from V and 2 bases from J, the gap between germline ends came to 10 bases. The germline V gene has CDR1 MNHEY and CDR2 SVGAGI.